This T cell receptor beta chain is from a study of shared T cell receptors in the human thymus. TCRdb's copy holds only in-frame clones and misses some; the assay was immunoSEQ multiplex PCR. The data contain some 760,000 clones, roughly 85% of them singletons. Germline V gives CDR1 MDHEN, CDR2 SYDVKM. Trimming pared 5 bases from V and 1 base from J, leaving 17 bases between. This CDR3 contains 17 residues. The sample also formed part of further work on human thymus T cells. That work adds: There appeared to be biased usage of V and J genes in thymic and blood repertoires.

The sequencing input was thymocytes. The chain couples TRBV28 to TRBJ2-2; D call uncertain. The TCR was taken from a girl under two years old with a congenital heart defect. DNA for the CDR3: TGTGCCAGCAGTCGCCGAGGCGCAGACGAGAACACCGGGGAGCTGTTTTTT. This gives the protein CASSRRGADENTGELFF.